These T cell receptor beta chains were read from a single sample in a study of blood T cell repertoires in COVID-19. Profiled with immunoSEQ multiplex PCR; TCRdb holds only in-frame clones, not every one. This table holds some 460,000 clones, roughly nine tenths found once. Material: PBMCs or T cells enriched from blood (not recorded which). The receptors were sampled from a woman aged 18-30 years with acute COVID-19. The CDR3 runs from the conserved cysteine through the conserved F or W. The D gene is left open where the match is weak.

TRBJ2-2	TRBV28	TRBD1	CASRGQGAGELFF
TRBJ1-4	TRBV3-1/TRBV3-2	TRBD1	CASSQDPGQGTNPTKLFF
TRBJ2-3	TRBV7-2	TRBD2	CASSLVGGGPGDTQYF
TRBJ1-5	TRBV27	TRBD1	CASTPAGGHQPQHF
TRBJ1-2	TRBV13	TRBD1	CASSLFFEDRDSANGYTF
TRBJ2-2	TRBV19	TRBD1	CASTQTGGAPGELFF
TRBJ1-1	TRBV6-2/TRBV6-3	TRBD1	CASSWGQVTQAFF
TRBJ2-5	TRBV6-5	NA	CASSSSRGETQYF
TRBJ1-2	TRBV28	TRBD1	CASSSLPRDRGGYGYTF
TRBJ1-5	TRBV7-8	NA	CASSLSQGNQPQHF
TRBJ1-3	TRBV4-1	NA	CASSQDREGPRTGNTIYF
TRBJ2-1	TRBV7-8	TRBD1	CASSQPGQGHNEQFF
TRBJ1-5	TRBV28	NA	CASSLRFSGTQKRDQPQHF
TRBJ2-7	TRBV7-3	TRBD1	CASSLTGGRDEQYF
TRBJ1-2	TRBV7-8	TRBD1	CASSRDRDRGSDYGYTF
TRBJ2-5	TRBV2	TRBD2	CASNLPGGPGTQYF
TRBJ1-1	TRBV19	NA	CASNPGQTREAFF
TRBJ1-2	TRBV7-9	NA	CASSLALGGGYGYTF
TRBJ1-2	TRBV25-1	NA	CASRDQGGYTF
TRBJ1-4	TRBV5-4	TRBD1	CASSSLGRGNEKLFF
TRBJ2-1	TRBV7-2	NA	CASSPPGGGPWGEQFF
TRBJ1-3	TRBV11-2	NA	CASSPKPGFGNTIYF
TRBJ1-3	TRBV6-5	NA	CASSYGAAGNTIYF
TRBJ2-7	TRBV27	NA	CASSLGQGSYEQYF
TRBJ1-2	TRBV29-1	TRBD1	CSVFVGQGLYGYTF
TRBJ2-1	TRBV11-2	NA	CASSSHTQGGEQFF
TRBJ1-3	TRBV5-6	TRBD1	CASSWGQTGSLSGNTIYF
TRBJ2-7	TRBV6-5	NA	CASTQGYEQYF
TRBJ2-1	TRBV4-2	TRBD2	CASSQDALAGGGSDYEQFF
TRBJ1-2	TRBV3-1/TRBV3-2	NA	CASSQDWGGYGYTF
TRBJ1-6	TRBV3-1/TRBV3-2	NA	CASSQQRAPNSPLHF
TRBJ1-2	TRBV19	NA	CASIGGRGYTF
TRBJ1-4	TRBV19	NA	CASKHRNNEKLFF
TRBJ2-2	TRBV7-2	TRBD2	CASSLVGLAGGTGELFF
TRBJ2-7	TRBV6-2/TRBV6-3	TRBD2	CASSPYVWLADEQYF
TRBJ2-7	TRBV7-8	TRBD1	CASSLGGQGIFSYEQYF
TRBJ2-2	TRBV19	NA	CASSMRQNTGELFF
TRBJ1-6	TRBV10-3	NA	CAISESEGGPGYSPLHF
TRBJ1-4	TRBV3-1/TRBV3-2	TRBD1	CASSQDMTGLGEKLFF
TRBJ1-6	TRBV10-1	NA	CASSESLSGNSPLHF
TRBJ1-2	TRBV6-2/TRBV6-3	NA	CASSQQVYGYTF
TRBJ1-1	TRBV4-1	NA	CASSRTANTEAFF
TRBJ2-4	TRBV27	NA	CASSFITVLEFAKNIQYF
TRBJ2-7	TRBV9	NA	CASSVQSGYEQYF
TRBJ1-5	TRBV7-9	TRBD1	CASSLGQGEFNQPQHF
TRBJ2-4	TRBV6-1	NA	CASSEATGRGNIQYF
TRBJ1-2	TRBV29-1	TRBD1	CSVSRDRGYGYTF
TRBJ1-2	TRBV4-1	NA	CASSQDSNRVYGYTF
TRBJ1-2	TRBV7-9	TRBD1	CASSLDLRDRDYGYTF
TRBJ1-2	TRBV3-1/TRBV3-2	NA	CASSQVYQGSYGYTF